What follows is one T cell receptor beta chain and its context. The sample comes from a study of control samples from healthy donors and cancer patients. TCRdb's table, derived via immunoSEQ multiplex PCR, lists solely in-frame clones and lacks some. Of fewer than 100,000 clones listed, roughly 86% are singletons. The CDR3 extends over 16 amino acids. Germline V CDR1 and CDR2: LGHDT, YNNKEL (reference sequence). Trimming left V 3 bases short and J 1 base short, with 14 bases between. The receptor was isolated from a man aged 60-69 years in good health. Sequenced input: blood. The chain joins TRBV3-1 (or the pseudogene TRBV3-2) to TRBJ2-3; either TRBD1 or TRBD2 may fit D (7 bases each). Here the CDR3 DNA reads TGTGCCAGCAGCCACTACAGGGGAGGGGGCACAGATACGCAGTATTTT. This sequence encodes CASSHYRGGGTDTQYF.